These 14 T cell receptor beta chains share one sample of origin, sequenced in a study of blood T cell repertoires in COVID-19. Sequencing was performed with immunoSEQ multiplex PCR; in TCRdb, only in-frame clones are kept and a portion is missing. The data hold hundreds of thousands of clones, with roughly 76% observed a single time. Sequenced material: peripheral blood. These receptor sequences come from a woman at least 80 years old with COVID-19, enrolled during active disease.

This rearrangement joins TRBV7-2 to TRBJ1-1; 9 nucleotides line up with TRBD1. The length of the CDR3 is 17 residues. Looked up from germline, CDR1 is SGHTA and CDR2 is FQGNSA. J was trimmed by 6 bases and V by 5 bases; bases with no gene match: 16. The CDR3 is CASSTGVTGGRSAEAFF. The CDR3 coding sequence is TGTGCCAGCAGCACGGGGGTGACAGGGGGACGTAGCGCTGAAGCTTTCTTT.

V is TRBV9 and J is TRBJ1-2, with a tentative D call TRBD1 (5 bases). The CDR3 sequence is 12 residues long. The germline V gene encodes CDR1 SGDLS and CDR2 YYNGEE. Trimming took 3 bases from V and 5 from J, leaving 8 bases between them. The CDR3 DNA sequence: TGTGCCAGCAGCGACAGGCGTTATGGCTACACCTTC. Protein product: CASSDRRYGYTF.

The sample holds a few counts of this clone. This sequence joins TRBV19 and TRBJ1-1, with TRBD1 as a possible D gene (6 bases). Germline CDR1 and CDR2: LNHDA and SQIVND (reference sequence). The CDR3 is 13 residues long. V gave up 3 bases and J gave up 4 bases, with 9 bases separating them. The CDR3 coding sequence is TGTGCCAGTAGTATTCGAGGGGGCACTGAAGCTTTCTTT. Translating it yields CASSIRGGTEAFF.

The J gene is TRBJ2-3, the V gene TRBV27; 14 nucleotides match TRBD2. The CDR3 is 16 residues long. Germline V lookup: CDR1 MNHEY, CDR2 SMNVEV (reference sequence). V was clipped by 3 bases and J by 5 bases; unmatched bases: 4. The CDR3 DNA follows: TGTGCCAGCAGTTTTGGACTAGCGGGAGGAGGAGATACGCAGTATTTT. It encodes CASSFGLAGGGDTQYF.

The CDR3 sequence is CASSLGGPNTEAFF. CDR3 in DNA: TGTGCCAGCAGTTTAGGGGGCCCCAACACTGAAGCTTTCTTT. The chain employs TRBV28 and TRBJ1-1, with D perhaps matching TRBD1 (6 bases). V lost 2 bases, J lost 2 bases, and 9 bases lay in between. The germline CDR1 and CDR2 sequences are MDHEN and SYDVKM. The CDR3 sequence is 14 residues long.

CDR3 protein: CASSLVGDSRGFSGNTIYF. CDR3 DNA: TGTGCCAGCAGTTTAGTGGGGGACAGCCGGGGGTTCTCTGGAAACACCATATATTTT. The rearrangement uses TRBV27 and TRBJ1-3, with 7 bases fitting TRBD1. V dropped 2 bases and J dropped 0; count of bases not matched to a gene: 13. Germline V gene lookup returns CDR1 MNHEY and CDR2 SMNVEV (reference sequence). The CDR3 sequence is 19 residues long.

The chain recombines TRBV5-1 with TRBJ1-2, with a tentative D call TRBD1 (5 bases). CDR1 is SGHRS and CDR2 is YFSETQ in the germline V gene. V was trimmed by 4 bases and J by 0 bases, leaving 10 bases between them. CDR3 length equals 14 residues. DNA for the CDR3: TGCGCCAGCAGCGCCCAGGGTGCTAACTATGGCTACACCTTC. Amino acids: CASSAQGANYGYTF.

This rearrangement joins TRBV7-3 to TRBJ1-2; 7 positions match TRBD1. The CDR3 is made up of 16 amino acids. Germline V gives CDR1 SGHTA, CDR2 FQGTGA. V was clipped by 5 bases and J by 6 bases; unmatched bases: 15. The CDR3 here is CASSLPRQGTGDGYTF. The CDR3 nucleotides are TGTGCCAGCAGCCTGCCCCGACAGGGAACGGGAGATGGCTACACCTTC.

The sample holds a few counts of this clone. The genes are TRBV21-1 and TRBJ2-1; the table's D gene call, TRBD2, was not cross checked with the DNA. TRBV21-1 is reported as a pseudogene. The length of the CDR3 is 17 residues. In DNA form, the CDR3 reads TGTGCCAGCAGCAGGTTCCGGAAACTAGCGGGAGAATATGAGCAGTTCTTC. It codes for CASSRFRKLAGEYEQFF.

The rearrangement uses TRBV27 and TRBJ2-7, with 11 bases identical to TRBD2. The CDR3 has 15 residues. Per the germline V gene, CDR1 is MNHEY and CDR2 is SMNVEV (reference sequence). V trimming: 6 bases; J trimming: 2 bases; junction bases outside the gene matches: 6. CDR3 sequence: CASSPPGLAAYEQYF. CDR3 DNA sequence: TGTGCCAGCAGCCCCCCGGGACTAGCGGCCTACGAGCAGTACTTC.

The V gene is TRBV4-2, the J gene TRBJ1-2; TRBD1 agrees at 7 bases. After removal of 4 bases from V and 8 bases from J, the junction contained 13 bases not matched to a gene. Germline values: CDR1 LGHNA, CDR2 YNFKEQ. The CDR3 covers 15 residues. The CDR3 DNA sequence: TGTGCCAGCAGCCCGCCAACCGGGACAGCCTCCGGCTACACCTTC. Amino acids: CASSPPTGTASGYTF.

This rearrangement joins TRBV2 to TRBJ2-7; the match to TRBD2 covers 7 bases. The germline gives CDR1 SNHLY, CDR2 FYNNEI. The CDR3 covers 12 residues. After removal of 0 bases from V and 13 bases from J, the junction contained 6 bases not matched to a gene. CDR3 DNA: TGTGCCAGCAGTGAAGCAGCGGGGTCTGGTTACTTC. This codes for CASSEAAGSGYF.

The chain carries TRBV27 and TRBJ1-1; 8 nucleotides match TRBD1. Trimming cost V 3 bases and J 1 base; bases outside gene matches: 7. This CDR3 region has 16 residues. Germline CDR1 reads MNHEY; CDR2 reads SMNVEV (reference sequence). The CDR3 loop is CASSLGRGLWNTEAFF. CDR3 in DNA: TGTGCCAGCAGTTTGGGCAGGGGGCTGTGGAACACTGAAGCTTTCTTT.

The chain recombines TRBV30 with TRBJ1-2; D is unclear. Trimming pared 1 base from V and 4 bases from J, leaving 7 bases between. Per the germline V gene, CDR1 is GTSNPN and CDR2 is SVGIG (reference sequence). The CDR3 loop spans 12 amino acids. This chain's CDR3 is CAWSGQIYGYTF. CDR3 in DNA: TGTGCCTGGAGTGGGCAGATCTATGGCTACACCTTC. The whole variable domain, remainder taken from reference TRBV30 and TRBJ1-2, is SQTIHQWPATLVQPVGSPLSLECTVEGTSNPNLYWYRQAAGRGLQLLFYSVGIGQISSEVPQNLSASRPQDRQFILSSKKLLLSDSGFYLCAWSGQIYGYTFGSGTRLTVV.